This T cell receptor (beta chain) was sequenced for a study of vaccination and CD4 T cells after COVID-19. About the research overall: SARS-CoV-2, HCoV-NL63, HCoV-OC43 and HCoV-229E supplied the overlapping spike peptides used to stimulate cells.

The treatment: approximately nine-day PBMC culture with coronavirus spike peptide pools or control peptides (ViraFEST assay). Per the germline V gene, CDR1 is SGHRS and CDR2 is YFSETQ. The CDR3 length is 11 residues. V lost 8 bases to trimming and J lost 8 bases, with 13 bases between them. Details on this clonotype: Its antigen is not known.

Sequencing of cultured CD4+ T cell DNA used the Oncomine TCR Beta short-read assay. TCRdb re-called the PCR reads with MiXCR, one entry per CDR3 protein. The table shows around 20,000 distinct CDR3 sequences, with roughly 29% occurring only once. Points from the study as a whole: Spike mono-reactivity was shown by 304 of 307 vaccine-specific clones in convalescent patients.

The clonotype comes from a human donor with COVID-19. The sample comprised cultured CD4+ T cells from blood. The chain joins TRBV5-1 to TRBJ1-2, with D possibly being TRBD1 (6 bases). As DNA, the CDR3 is TGCGCCAGAGGGGGGGAAGCGGGCTACACCTTC. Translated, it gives CARGGEAGYTF.